The present TCR beta chain was sequenced within a study of identical twins. Study-level findings and limits: Models predicted less out-of-frame TCR alpha sharing in monozygotic twins than was found. Within cord blood, abundant beta clonotypes carried fewer insertions, but memory repertoires showed no such trend.

Template switching added a universal primer site; cDNA carried unique molecular identifiers. One entry per CDR3 protein results from TCRdb running MiXCR on the 5' RACE reads. The data show approximately 240,000 distinct CDR3 sequences, around an eighth seen once. This clonotype was counted between two and nine times. Antigen: not known. The TCR sequence derives from a woman younger than 30 in good health. The sample taken for sequencing was memory (CD45RO+) T cells sorted from blood.

The CDR3 DNA sequence: TGTGCCAGTAGTTACTATAGCGGGAGGGCCGAGCAGTTCTTC. Encoded protein: CASSYYSGRAEQFF. This rearrangement joins TRBV19 to TRBJ2-1, with 11 bases aligning to TRBD2. V trimming: 5 bases; J trimming: 10 bases; junction bases outside the gene matches: 7. The length of the CDR3 is 14 residues. Germline V gene lookup returns CDR1 LNHDA and CDR2 SQIVND (reference sequence).